This TCR beta chain was documented in a study of OX40 agonist ivuxolimab in advanced cancers. Study-level information: Recorded diagnoses for dose-escalation patients were hepatocellular carcinoma, melanoma, renal cell or head and neck cancer.

Remarks on this clone: What it binds is unknown.

This CDR3 contains 14 residues. Germline V gene lookup returns CDR1 SGHKS and CDR2 YYEKEE (reference sequence). V lost 5 bases, J lost 4 bases, and 5 bases stayed unmatched. Profiling relied on immunoSEQ multiplex PCR, and the TCRdb table lists in-frame clones only, not all of them. There are tens of thousands of clones in the sample; 84% occur only once, and 50% lies in the top ten. Whole-study findings and limits: Among T cells, CD8+ cells averaged more expanded clones than CD4+ cells.

This receptor was taken from an adult with an advanced solid tumor such as melanoma, head and neck, liver or kidney cancer. The chain is built from TRBV5-5 and TRBJ1-2; the match to TRBD1 covers 10 bases. Sequenced here: CD4+ or CD8+ T cells sorted from blood, sampled in a trial of the OX40 agonist ivuxolimab. The CDR3 nucleotides are TGTGCCAGCAGTCCGGGACAGGGGTTCTATGGCTACACCTTC. Translation gives CASSPGQGFYGYTF.